These T cell receptor beta chains were read from a single sample in a study of human T cells and chemical hapten exposure. TCRdb independently ran MiXCR on the RACE reads; one entry per CDR3 protein. In the table there are approximately 260,000 distinct CDR3 sequences, about 9% of which are singletons. The sequencing used whole blood, collected in connection with sensitization to the hapten diphenylcyclopropenone (DPC). Receptors were obtained from a woman in her forties with alopecia areata. Some clones in this sample may be carry-over from other donors' samples. Both conserved end residues are part of each CDR3. Fields, in order: D gene, clone size, V gene, J gene, CDR3 DNA, CDR3 protein. The D gene is left open where the match is weak. Rows give clone size only sometimes, using once, few, many, or a class for an expanded clone.

>TRBD1|few|TRBV28|TRBJ2-3
TGTGCCAGCAGGAGACAGGGGGCGGATACGCAGTATTTT
CASRRQGADTQYF
>TRBD1|few|TRBV5-1|TRBJ1-5
TGCGCCAGCAGCTACACGACAGGGCCAAATCAGCCCCAGCATTTT
CASSYTTGPNQPQHF
>TRBD2|NA|TRBV7-2|TRBJ2-5
TGTGCCAGCAGCGCCACCGGGACTAGCGGGGGGACCCAGTACTTC
CASSATGTSGGTQYF
>NA|NA|TRBV7-9|TRBJ2-3
TGTGCCAGCAGCTTAATCGCATGGGGCAGGGACACAGATACGCAGTATTTT
CASSLIAWGRDTDTQYF
>TRBD2|few|TRBV11-2|TRBJ2-5
TGTGCCAGCAGCTTAGCGGGGGGAATCCAAGAGACCCAGTACTTC
CASSLAGGIQETQYF
>NA|many|TRBV5-1|TRBJ1-1
TGCGCCAGCCGGGCAGACAGCGAAGCTTTCTTT
CASRADSEAFF
>NA|once|TRBV27|TRBJ2-7
TGTGCCAGCAGTAGGGGCCTGGACTACTCCTACGAGCAGTACTTC
CASSRGLDYSYEQYF
>NA|NA|TRBV4-3|TRBJ1-4
TGCGCCAGCAGCCAAGATCGGAGGGGAGGCGAAAAACTGTTTTTT
CASSQDRRGGEKLFF
>NA|few|TRBV7-8|TRBJ2-3
TGTGCCAGCAGCCCAATGATACAGGCGGGATCCACAGATACGCAGTATTTT
CASSPMIQAGSTDTQYF
>NA|NA|TRBV28|TRBJ2-5
TGTGCCAGCAGTTTAGTGGCTAAACTTAAGTACTTC
CASSLVAKLKYF
>NA|few|TRBV27|TRBJ2-7
TGTGCCAGCAGTTCTCAACAGCTACCAGGGAACTACGAGCAGTACTTC
CASSSQQLPGNYEQYF
>NA|few|TRBV25-1|TRBJ2-3
TGTGCCAGCAGTGAATTCGGAGCGGCTAGCACAGATACGCAGTATTTT
CASSEFGAASTDTQYF
>TRBD2|NA|TRBV7-2|TRBJ2-1
TGTGCCAGCAGCTTAGAGGGTAGCGGGAGGCATGAGCAGTTCTTC
CASSLEGSGRHEQFF
>NA|NA|TRBV9|TRBJ2-7
TGTGCCAGCAGCGCTGGAGATGGTTACGAGCAGTACTTC
CASSAGDGYEQYF
>TRBD1|few|TRBV6-6|TRBJ2-7
TGTGCCAGCAGTTACGAAGGACAGGGCCCCTACGAGCAGTACTTC
CASSYEGQGPYEQYF
>TRBD1|NA|TRBV7-9|TRBJ1-1
TGTGCCAGCAGCTTACGACAGGGCTACACTGAAGCTTTCTTT
CASSLRQGYTEAFF
>NA|NA|TRBV3-1|TRBJ2-7
TGTGCCAGCAGCCAGGGGGCGTTCGTAGACGAGCAGTACTTC
CASSQGAFVDEQYF
>NA|few|TRBV7-9|TRBJ1-2
TGTGCCAGCAGCTTTTCTGCAGGGGATGGCTACACCTTC
CASSFSAGDGYTF
>TRBD1|few|TRBV29-1|TRBJ1-2
TGCAGCGTCGGAACCGGGACAGGGGGCTACACCTTC
CSVGTGTGGYTF
>NA|NA|TRBV2|TRBJ2-3
TGTGCCAGCAAACCGGGACTGAGCACAGATACGCAGTATTTT
CASKPGLSTDTQYF
>NA|many|TRBV27|TRBJ1-5
TGTGCCAGTGCCTCCCTACTGACAGGAGCCAATCAGCCCCAGCATTTT
CASASLLTGANQPQHF
>NA|few|TRBV7-2|TRBJ1-2
TGTGCCAGCAGGCGGGGACCGACCTCTAACTATGGCTACACCTTC
CASRRGPTSNYGYTF
>TRBD1|NA|TRBV28|TRBJ1-1
TGTGCCAGCAGTTTGGGAGGACAGGGCGACACTGAAGCTTTCTTT
CASSLGGQGDTEAFF
>NA|many|TRBV5-1|TRBJ2-7
TGCGCCAGCAGCTTTGGGCTAGGATACGAGCAGTACTTC
CASSFGLGYEQYF
>TRBD2|once|TRBV6-6|TRBJ2-3
TGTGCCAGCAGTGGACCCGGGACTAGCGGGAGTGCAGATACGCAGTATTTT
CASSGPGTSGSADTQYF
>NA|many|TRBV3-1|TRBJ1-1
TGTGCCAGCAGCCCCACAGGCATTGAGAACACTGAAGCTTTCTTT
CASSPTGIENTEAFF
>NA|few|TRBV29-1|TRBJ2-3
TGCAGCGTTGAAGGGGCAGCTGCGGGGGATACGCAGTATTTT
CSVEGAAAGDTQYF
>NA|NA|TRBV6-2/TRBV6-3|TRBJ2-1
TGTGCCAGCAGTTCACTTGATTATGAGCAGTTCTTC
CASSSLDYEQFF
>NA|NA|TRBV12-3/TRBV12-4|TRBJ2-1
TGTGCCAGCAGTCCCCTACTGGGGGGCAATGAGCAGTTCTTC
CASSPLLGGNEQFF
>NA|few|TRBV10-3|TRBJ2-6
TGTGCCATCAGGAACTGGGGAACTGGGGCCAACGTCCTGACTTTC
CAIRNWGTGANVLTF
>TRBD1|NA|TRBV29-1|TRBJ2-2
TGCAGCGTGAACAGGGGTGTCGCCGGGGAGCTGTTTTTT
CSVNRGVAGELFF
>NA|NA|TRBV3-1|TRBJ1-6
TGTGCCAGCAGCCAAGATCAGGTTCAAGGGGGAGGCAATTCACCCCTCCACTTT
CASSQDQVQGGGNSPLHF
>NA|NA|TRBV7-2|TRBJ2-7
TGTGCCAGCAGCTTAGACGGCGGGCCGATCTACGAGCAGTACTTC
CASSLDGGPIYEQYF
>TRBD1|few|TRBV20-1|TRBJ1-3
TGCAGTGCAGTAGGGGACAGGAAGGGAAACACCATATATTTT
CSAVGDRKGNTIYF
>TRBD2|few|TRBV20-1|TRBJ2-2
TGCAGTTCCCGGACTAGCGGGAGCGGGGAGCTGTTTTTT
CSSRTSGSGELFF
>TRBD2|few|TRBV4-2|TRBJ2-2
TGTGCCAGCAGCCAAGAACTAGCGGGAGGGCCTGTGGAGCTGTTTTTT
CASSQELAGGPVELFF
>NA|NA|TRBV12-3/TRBV12-4|TRBJ1-6
TGTGCCAGCAGTTTGGCTGAATCACCCCTCCACTTT
CASSLAESPLHF
>NA|many|TRBV5-1|TRBJ2-3
TGCGCCAGCAGCTTGGGGGCAAACACAGATACGCAGTATTTT
CASSLGANTDTQYF
>NA|many|TRBV12-3/TRBV12-4|TRBJ2-7
TGTGCCAGCAGTTCGCCGGGCTCCTACGAGCAGTACTTC
CASSSPGSYEQYF
>NA|NA|TRBV7-3|TRBJ2-2
TGTGCCAGCAGCTTAGGGCAGGTCAACACCGGGGAGCTGTTTTTT
CASSLGQVNTGELFF
>NA|NA|TRBV12-3/TRBV12-4|TRBJ2-2
TGTGCCAGCAGTTTAGAGAAACCGAACACCGGGGAGCTGTTTTTT
CASSLEKPNTGELFF
>NA|many|TRBV20-1|TRBJ1-1
TGCAGTGCTTCCGGGACCATGAACACTGAAGCTTTCTTT
CSASGTMNTEAFF
>NA|few|TRBV3-1|TRBJ2-3
TGTGCCAGCAGCCAAGAATACCGGGGGAATACGCAGTATTTT
CASSQEYRGNTQYF
>TRBD1|many|TRBV29-1|TRBJ1-2
TGCAGCGTTGCTGACAGGGGGTATGGCTACACCTTC
CSVADRGYGYTF
>NA|few|TRBV13|TRBJ1-5
TGTGCCAGCAGCTTACGGGGGAATAGCAATCAGCCCCAGCATTTT
CASSLRGNSNQPQHF